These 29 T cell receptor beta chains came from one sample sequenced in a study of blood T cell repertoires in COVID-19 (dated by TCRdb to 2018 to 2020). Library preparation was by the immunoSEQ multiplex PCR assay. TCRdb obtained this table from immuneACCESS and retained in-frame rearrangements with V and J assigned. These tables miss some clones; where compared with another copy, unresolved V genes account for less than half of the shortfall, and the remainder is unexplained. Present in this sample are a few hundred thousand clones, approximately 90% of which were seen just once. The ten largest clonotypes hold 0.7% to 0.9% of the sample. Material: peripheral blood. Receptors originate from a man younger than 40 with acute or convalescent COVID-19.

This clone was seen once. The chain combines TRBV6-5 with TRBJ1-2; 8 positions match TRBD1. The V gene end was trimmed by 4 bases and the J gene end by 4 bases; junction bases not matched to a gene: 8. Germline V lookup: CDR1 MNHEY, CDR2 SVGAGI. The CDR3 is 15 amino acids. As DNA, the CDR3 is TGTGCCAGCAGTTCCCCAGGGGGCGCGGGCTATGGCTACACCTTC. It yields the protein CASSSPGGAGYGYTF.

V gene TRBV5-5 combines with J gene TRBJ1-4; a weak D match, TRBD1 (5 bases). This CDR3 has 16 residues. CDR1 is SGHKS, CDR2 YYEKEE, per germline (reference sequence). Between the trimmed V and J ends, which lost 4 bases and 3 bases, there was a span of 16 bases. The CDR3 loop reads CASSLGTAAPNEKLFF. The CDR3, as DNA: TGTGCCAGCAGCCTGGGGACTGCTGCTCCTAATGAAAAACTGTTTTTT.

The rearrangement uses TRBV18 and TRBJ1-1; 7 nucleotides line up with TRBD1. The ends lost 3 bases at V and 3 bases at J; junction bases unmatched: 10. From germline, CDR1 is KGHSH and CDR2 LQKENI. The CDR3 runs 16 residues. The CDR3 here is CASSPTLTGKDTEAFF. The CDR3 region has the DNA TGTGCCAGCTCACCCACGCTGACAGGGAAAGACACTGAAGCTTTCTTT.

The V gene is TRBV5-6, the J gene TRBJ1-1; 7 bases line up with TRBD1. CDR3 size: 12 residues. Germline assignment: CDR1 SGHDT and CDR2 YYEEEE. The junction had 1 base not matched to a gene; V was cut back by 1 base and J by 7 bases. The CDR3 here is CASSLTGDEAFF. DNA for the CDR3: TGTGCCAGCAGCTTGACAGGGGATGAAGCTTTCTTT.

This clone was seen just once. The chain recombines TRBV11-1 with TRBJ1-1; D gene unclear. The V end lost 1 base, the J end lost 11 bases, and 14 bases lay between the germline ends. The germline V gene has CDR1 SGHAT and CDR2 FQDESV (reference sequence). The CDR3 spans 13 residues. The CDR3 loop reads CASSLVKGQRAFF. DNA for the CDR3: TGTGCCAGCAGCTTAGTCAAAGGGCAGCGGGCTTTCTTT.

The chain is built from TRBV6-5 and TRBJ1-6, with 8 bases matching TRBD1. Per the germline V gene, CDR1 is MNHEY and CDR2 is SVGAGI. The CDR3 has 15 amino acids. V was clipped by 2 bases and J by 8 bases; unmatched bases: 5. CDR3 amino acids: CASSYGQGAYSPLHF. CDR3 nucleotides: TGTGCCAGCAGTTACGGGCAGGGGGCTTATTCACCCCTCCACTTT.

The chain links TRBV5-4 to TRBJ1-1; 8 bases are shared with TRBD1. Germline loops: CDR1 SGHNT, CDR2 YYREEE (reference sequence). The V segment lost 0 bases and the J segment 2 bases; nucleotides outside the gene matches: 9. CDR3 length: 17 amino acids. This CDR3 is CASSLASLQGANTEAFF. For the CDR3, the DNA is TGTGCCAGCAGCTTGGCCTCACTGCAGGGGGCAAACACTGAAGCTTTCTTT.

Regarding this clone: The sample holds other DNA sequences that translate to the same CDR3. The DNA for the CDR3 is TGCGCCAGCAGCTCTCTTGCGTACACTGAAGCTTTCTTT. Protein sequence: CASSSLAYTEAFF. V usage is TRBV5-1 and J usage is TRBJ1-1, with unresolved D. Trimming removed 3 bases at V and 3 bases at J, with 9 bases between. Germline lookup yields CDR1 SGHRS and CDR2 YFSETQ. The CDR3 sequence is 13 residues long.

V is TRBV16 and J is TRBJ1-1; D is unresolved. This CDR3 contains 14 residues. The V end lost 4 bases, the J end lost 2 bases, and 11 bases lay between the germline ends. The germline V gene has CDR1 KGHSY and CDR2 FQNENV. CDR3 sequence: CASSLQTYNTEAFF. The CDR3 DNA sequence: TGTGCCAGCAGCCTACAGACATACAACACTGAAGCTTTCTTT.

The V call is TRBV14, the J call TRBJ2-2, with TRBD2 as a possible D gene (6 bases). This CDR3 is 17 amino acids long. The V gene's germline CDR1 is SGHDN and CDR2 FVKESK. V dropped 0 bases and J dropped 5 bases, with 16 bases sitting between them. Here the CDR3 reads CASSQDLWGRTTGELFF. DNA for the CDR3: TGTGCCAGCAGCCAAGATTTATGGGGGAGGACGACCGGGGAGCTGTTTTTT.

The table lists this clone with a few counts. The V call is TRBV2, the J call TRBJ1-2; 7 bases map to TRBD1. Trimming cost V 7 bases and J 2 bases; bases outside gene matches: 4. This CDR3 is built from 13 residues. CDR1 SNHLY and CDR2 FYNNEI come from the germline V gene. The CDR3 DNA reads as TGTGCCAGCACCAGGGGGGTCAACTATGGCTACACCTTC. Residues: CASTRGVNYGYTF.

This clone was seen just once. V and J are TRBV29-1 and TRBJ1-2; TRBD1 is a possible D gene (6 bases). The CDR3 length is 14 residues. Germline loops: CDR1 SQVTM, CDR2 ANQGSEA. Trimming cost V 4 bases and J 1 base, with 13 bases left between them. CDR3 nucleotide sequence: TGCAGCGTTGCGAGCAGGGGTTATAACTATGGCTACACCTTC. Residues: CSVASRGYNYGYTF.

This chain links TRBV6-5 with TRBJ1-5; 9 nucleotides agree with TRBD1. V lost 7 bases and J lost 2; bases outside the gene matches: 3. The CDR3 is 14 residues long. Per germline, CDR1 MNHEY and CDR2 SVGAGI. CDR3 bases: TGTGCCAGCACCACAGGGGGCGGCAATCAGCCCCAGCATTTT. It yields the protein CASTTGGGNQPQHF.

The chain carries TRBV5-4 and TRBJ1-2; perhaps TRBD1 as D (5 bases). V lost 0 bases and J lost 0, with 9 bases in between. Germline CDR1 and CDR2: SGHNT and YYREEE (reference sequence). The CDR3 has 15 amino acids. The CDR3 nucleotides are TGTGCCAGCAGCTTGGCCGGCAGGGCTAACTATGGCTACACCTTC. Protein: CASSLAGRANYGYTF.

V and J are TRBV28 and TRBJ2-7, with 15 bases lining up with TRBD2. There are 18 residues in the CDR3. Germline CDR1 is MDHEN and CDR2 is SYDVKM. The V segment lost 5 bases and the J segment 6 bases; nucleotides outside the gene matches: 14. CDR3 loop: CASSKPGLAGGTISEQYF. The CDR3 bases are TGTGCCAGCAGTAAACCGGGACTAGCGGGAGGAACCATCTCCGAGCAGTACTTC.

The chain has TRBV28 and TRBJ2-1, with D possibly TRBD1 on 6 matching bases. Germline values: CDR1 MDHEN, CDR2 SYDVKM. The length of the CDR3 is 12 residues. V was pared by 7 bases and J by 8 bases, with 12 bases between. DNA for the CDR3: TGTGCCAGCATTGACAGGATGGATGAGCAGTTCTTC. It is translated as CASIDRMDEQFF.

CDR3 protein: CASSPAGVGETQYF. As DNA, the CDR3 is TGTGCCAGCAGTCCTGCGGGGGTCGGGGAGACCCAGTACTTC. This chain uses TRBV28 with TRBJ2-5; 7 bases are shared with TRBD2. J gave up 5 bases and V 5 bases, and 8 bases lay outside the gene matches. This CDR3 is built from 14 residues. CDR1 MDHEN and CDR2 SYDVKM come from the germline V gene.

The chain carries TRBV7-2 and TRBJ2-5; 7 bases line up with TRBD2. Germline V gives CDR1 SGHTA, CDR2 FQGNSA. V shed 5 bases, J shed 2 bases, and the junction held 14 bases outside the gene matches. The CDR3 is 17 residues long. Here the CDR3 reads CASSRVPLAAPQETQYF. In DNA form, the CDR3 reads TGTGCCAGCAGCCGCGTACCCCTAGCGGCGCCTCAAGAGACCCAGTACTTC. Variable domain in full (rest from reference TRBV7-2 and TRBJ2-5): GAGVSQSPSNKVTEKGKDVELRCDPISGHTALYWYRQSLGQGLEFLIYFQGNSAPDKSGLPSDRFSAERTGGSVSTLTIQRTQQEDSAVYLCASSRVPLAAPQETQYFGPGTRLLVL.

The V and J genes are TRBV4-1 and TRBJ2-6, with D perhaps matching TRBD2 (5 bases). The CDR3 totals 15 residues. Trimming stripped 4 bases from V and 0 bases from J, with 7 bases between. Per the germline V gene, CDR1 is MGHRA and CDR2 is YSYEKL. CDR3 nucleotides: TGCGCCAGCAGCCTTGCGGGCTCTGGGGCCAACGTCCTGACTTTC. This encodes CASSLAGSGANVLTF.

CDR3: CASRLQASSYEQYF. DNA of the CDR3: TGTGCCAGCAGGCTGCAGGCCTCATCCTACGAGCAGTACTTC. The genes are TRBV5-5 and TRBJ2-7; D remains ambiguous. The V gene lost 5 bases and the J gene lost 1 base, with 13 bases spanning the gap. CDR1 SGHKS and CDR2 YYEKEE come from the germline V gene (reference sequence). The CDR3 has 14 amino acids.

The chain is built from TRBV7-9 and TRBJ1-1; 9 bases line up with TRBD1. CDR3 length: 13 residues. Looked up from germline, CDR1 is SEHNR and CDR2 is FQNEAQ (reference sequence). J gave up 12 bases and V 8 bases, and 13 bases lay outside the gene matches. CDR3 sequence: CASSLTRDRVTFF. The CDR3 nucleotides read TGTGCCAGCTCGCTTACCCGGGACAGGGTTACTTTCTTT.

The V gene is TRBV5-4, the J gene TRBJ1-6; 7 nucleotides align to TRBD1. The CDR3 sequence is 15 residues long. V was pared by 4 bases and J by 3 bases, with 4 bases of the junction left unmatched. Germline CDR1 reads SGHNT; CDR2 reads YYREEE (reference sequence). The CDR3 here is CASSTGQVYNSPLHF. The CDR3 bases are TGTGCCAGCAGCACTGGACAGGTCTATAATTCACCCCTCCACTTT.

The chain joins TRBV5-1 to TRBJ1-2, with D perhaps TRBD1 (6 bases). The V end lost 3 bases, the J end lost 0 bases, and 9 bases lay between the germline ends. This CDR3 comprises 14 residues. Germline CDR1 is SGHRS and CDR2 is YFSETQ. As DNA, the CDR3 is TGCGCCAGCAGCTCGACAGGAACTAACTATGGCTACACCTTC. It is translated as CASSSTGTNYGYTF.

CDR3 protein: CATGGGGNQPQHF. In DNA, the CDR3 is TGTGCCACAGGGGGAGGTGGCAATCAGCCCCAGCATTTT. J is TRBJ1-5 and V is TRBV28; 7 bases are a match to TRBD1. The CDR3 is 13 amino acids. Germline lookup yields CDR1 MDHEN and CDR2 SYDVKM. After removal of 10 bases from V and 2 bases from J, the junction contained 5 bases not matched to a gene.

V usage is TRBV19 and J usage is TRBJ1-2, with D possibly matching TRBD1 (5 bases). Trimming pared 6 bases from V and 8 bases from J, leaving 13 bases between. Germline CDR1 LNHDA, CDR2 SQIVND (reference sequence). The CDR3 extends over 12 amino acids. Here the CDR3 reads CASSREPEGYTF. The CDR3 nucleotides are TGTGCCAGTAGCAGGGAACCGGAGGGCTACACCTTC.

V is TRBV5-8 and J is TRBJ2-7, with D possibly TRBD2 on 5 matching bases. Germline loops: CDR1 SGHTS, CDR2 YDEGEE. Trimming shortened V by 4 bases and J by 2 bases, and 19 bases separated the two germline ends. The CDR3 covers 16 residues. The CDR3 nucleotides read TGTGCCAGCAGCCCAAAAGGACTGAGTTACCCCTACGAGCAGTACTTC. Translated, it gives CASSPKGLSYPYEQYF.

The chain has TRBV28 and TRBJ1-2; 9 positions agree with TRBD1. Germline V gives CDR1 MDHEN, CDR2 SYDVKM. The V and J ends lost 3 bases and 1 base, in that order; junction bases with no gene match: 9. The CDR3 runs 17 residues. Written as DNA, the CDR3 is TGTGCCAGCAGTTTTCTTGACAGGGGGAGGGATAACTATGGCTACACCTTC. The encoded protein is CASSFLDRGRDNYGYTF.

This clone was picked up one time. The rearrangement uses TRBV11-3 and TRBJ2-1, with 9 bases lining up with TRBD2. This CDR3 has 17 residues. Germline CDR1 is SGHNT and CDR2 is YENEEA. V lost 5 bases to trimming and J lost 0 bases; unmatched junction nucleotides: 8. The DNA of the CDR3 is TGTGCCAGCAGCCGTAGCGGGAGAACAAGCTCCTACAATGAGCAGTTCTTC. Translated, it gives CASSRSGRTSSYNEQFF.

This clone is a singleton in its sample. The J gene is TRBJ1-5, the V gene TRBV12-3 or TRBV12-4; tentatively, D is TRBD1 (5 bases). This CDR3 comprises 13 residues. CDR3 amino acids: CASLGGLNQPQHF. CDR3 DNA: TGTGCTTCGCTGGGGGGATTAAATCAGCCCCAGCATTTT.